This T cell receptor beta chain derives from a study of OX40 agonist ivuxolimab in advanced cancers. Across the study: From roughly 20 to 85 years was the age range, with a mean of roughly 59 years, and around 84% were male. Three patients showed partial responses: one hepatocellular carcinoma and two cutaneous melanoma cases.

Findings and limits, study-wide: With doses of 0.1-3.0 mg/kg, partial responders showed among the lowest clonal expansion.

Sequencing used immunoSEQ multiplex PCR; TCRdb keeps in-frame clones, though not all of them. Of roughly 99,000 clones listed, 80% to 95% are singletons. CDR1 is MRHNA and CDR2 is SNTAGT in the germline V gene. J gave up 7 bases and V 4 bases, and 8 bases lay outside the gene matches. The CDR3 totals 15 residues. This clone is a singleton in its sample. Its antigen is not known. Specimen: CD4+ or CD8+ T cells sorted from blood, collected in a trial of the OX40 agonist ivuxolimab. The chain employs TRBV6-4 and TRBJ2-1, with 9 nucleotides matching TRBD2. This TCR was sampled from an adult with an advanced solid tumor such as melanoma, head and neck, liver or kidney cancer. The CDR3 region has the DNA TGTGCCAGCAGTGTTGCTAGCGGGACGGGGAATGAGCAGTTCTTC. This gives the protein CASSVASGTGNEQFF.